Each of the 10 T cell receptor beta chains below was sequenced from the same sample in a study of blood T cell repertoires in COVID-19. Some clones are missing from TCRdb's copy, which holds only in-frame ones; the method was immunoSEQ multiplex PCR. The data hold about 260,000 clones, with about 87% observed a single time. Sequencing input: PBMCs or T cells enriched from blood (not recorded which). The source is a middle-aged woman who had been exposed to COVID-19.

The V gene is TRBV6-5, the J gene TRBJ2-7; D might be TRBD1 (9 bases). V gave up 6 bases and J gave up 4 bases, with 19 bases separating them. From germline, CDR1 is MNHEY and CDR2 SVGAGI. The CDR3 covers 15 residues. Here the CDR3 reads CASSGGGQGTYEQYF. In DNA form, the CDR3 reads TGTGCCAGCAGCGGGGGGGGACAGGGCACTTACGAGCAGTACTTC.

DNA for the CDR3: TGTGCCAGCAGCTTACTAGCGGGTTTGGAGCAGTTCTTC. It codes for CASSLLAGLEQFF. The chain combines TRBV11-3 with TRBJ2-1; 8 nucleotides match TRBD2. CDR1 and CDR2 from the germline V gene are SGHNT and YENEEA. CDR3 size: 13 residues. After removal of 2 bases from V and 10 bases from J, the junction contained 4 bases not matched to a gene.

The V call is TRBV7-9, the J call TRBJ1-1, with no clear D. Germline lookup yields CDR1 SEHNR and CDR2 FQNEAQ (reference sequence). Deletions cut 8 bases from V and 0 bases from J, with 10 bases between. The CDR3 length is 13 residues. The CDR3 DNA reads as TGTGCCAGCGGAGGAGAAGTGAACACTGAAGCTTTCTTT. It translates to CASGGEVNTEAFF. Combining the CDR3 with reference TRBV7-9 and TRBJ1-1 gives the whole variable domain DTGVSQNPRHKITKRGQNVTFRCDPISEHNRLYWYRQTLGQGPEFLTYFQNEAQLEKSRLLSDRFSAERPKGSFSTLEIQRTEQGDSAMYLCASGGEVNTEAFFGQGTRLTVV.

V usage is TRBV16 and J usage is TRBJ2-7; 9 nucleotides align to TRBD1. The CDR3 is made up of 15 amino acids. With 4 bases clipped from V and 2 bases from J, the junction kept 6 bases outside the gene matches. Germline CDR1 and CDR2: KGHSY and FQNENV. The CDR3 DNA sequence: TGTGCCAGCAGCCCCTCGGGACAGGGAACCTACGAGCAGTACTTC. It yields the protein CASSPSGQGTYEQYF.

V gene TRBV7-2 combines with J gene TRBJ2-3, with D tentatively TRBD2 (5 bases). Germline V gene lookup returns CDR1 SGHTA and CDR2 FQGNSA. Trimming shortened V by 3 bases and J by 1 base, and 5 bases separated the two germline ends. The CDR3 covers 13 residues. In nucleotides, the CDR3 is TGTGCCAGCAGCTTCGGGGGCACAGATACGCAGTATTTT. This gives the protein CASSFGGTDTQYF.

J is TRBJ2-1 and V is TRBV20-1; 9 bases agree with TRBD2. Unmatched junction bases numbered 7, after V lost 3 bases and J lost 7 bases. The CDR3 is 14 residues long. Germline V lookup: CDR1 DFQATT, CDR2 SNEGSKA (reference sequence). CDR3 protein: CSASLAGPGNEQFF. Written as DNA, the CDR3 is TGCAGTGCTAGTCTAGCGGGGCCAGGTAATGAGCAGTTCTTC.

Of note for this clone: One end of the junction fails to match germline, which may point to a read error. The chain couples TRBV5-1 to TRBJ2-6, with 7 bases lining up with TRBD2. This CDR3 is 16 amino acids long. The germline V gene has CDR1 SGHRS and CDR2 YFSETQ. CDR3 amino acids: CASKTSLMSGANVLTF. The CDR3, as DNA: TGTGCCAGCAAGACTAGCCTTATGTCCGGGGCCAACGTCCTGACTTTC.

A single count supports this clone. The genes are TRBV18 and TRBJ2-5, with 7 positions matching TRBD1. The V gene end was trimmed by 3 bases and the J gene end by 2 bases; junction bases not matched to a gene: 3. The CDR3 loop spans 14 amino acids. CDR1 is KGHSH and CDR2 is LQKENI in the germline V gene. CDR3 sequence reads: CASSPDRLQETQYF. The CDR3 DNA follows: TGTGCCAGCTCACCGGACAGGTTACAAGAGACCCAGTACTTC. The full variable domain, with the rest looked up from reference TRBV18 and TRBJ2-5, is NAGVMQNPRHLVRRRGQEARLRCSPMKGHSHVYWYRQLPEEGLKFMVYLQKENIIDESGMPKERFSAEFPKEGPSILRIQQVVRGDSAAYFCASSPDRLQETQYFGPGTRLLVL.

This sequence joins TRBV6-2 or TRBV6-3 and TRBJ2-7, with a possible D match to TRBD2 (5 bases). V lost 2 bases and J 2 bases, leaving 7 bases between the germline ends. Germline CDR1 reads MNHEY; CDR2 reads SVGEGT. The CDR3 is 13 amino acids. DNA of the CDR3: TGTGCCAGCAGTTACGACGGGACCTACGAGCAGTACGTC. Translating it yields CASSYDGTYEQYV.

This clone has only one observation. The J gene is TRBJ1-2, the V gene TRBV6-5, with 7 positions matching TRBD1. Germline CDR1 is MNHEY and CDR2 is SVGAGI. With V trimmed by 2 bases and J by 5 bases, 2 bases remained unmatched. This CDR3 spans 13 amino acids. The CDR3 region is CASSYRGLYGYTF. As DNA, the CDR3 is TGTGCCAGCAGTTACAGGGGGCTTTATGGCTACACCTTC.